These 9 T cell receptor beta chains share one sample of origin, sequenced in a study of blood T cell repertoires in COVID-19. The method was immunoSEQ multiplex PCR; TCRdb's version includes in-frame clones alone and lacks a portion of them. The profile covers approximately 150,000 clones, with around 83% appearing a single time and 10% taken by the ten largest. Sequenced material: peripheral blood. The receptor set was obtained from a man aged 55 to 70 with active or convalescent COVID-19.

This clone was seen many times. The chain links TRBV2 to TRBJ2-7, with 9 bases fitting TRBD2. Germline V gene data show CDR1 as SNHLY and CDR2 as FYNNEI. This CDR3 spans 13 amino acids. Trimming at V came to 6 bases and at J to 6 bases, leaving 6 bases not matched to a gene. CDR3 in amino acids: CASRGGTSLEQYV. The CDR3 DNA reads as TGTGCCAGCAGGGGAGGGACTAGCCTCGAGCAGTACGTC.

The chain is built from TRBV19 and TRBJ1-4; D unclear. CDR3 length equals 13 residues. Deletions cut 5 bases from V and 8 bases from J, with 12 bases between. Per germline, CDR1 LNHDA and CDR2 SQIVND (reference sequence). The CDR3: CASSPPGQEKLFF. The DNA for the CDR3 is TGTGCCAGTAGTCCTCCTGGGCAGGAAAAACTGTTTTTT.

The rearrangement joins TRBV6-5 to TRBJ2-7, with 7 bases aligning to TRBD1. The CDR3 contains 14 residues. V was clipped by 7 bases and J by 2 bases; unmatched bases: 8. Germline V gives CDR1 MNHEY, CDR2 SVGAGI. CDR3 amino acids: CASILTGIPYEQYV. CDR3 nucleotide sequence: TGTGCCAGCATCCTGACAGGGATCCCCTACGAGCAGTACGTC.

The J gene is TRBJ2-7, the V gene TRBV30, with D perhaps TRBD2 (5 bases). Germline lookup yields CDR1 GTSNPN and CDR2 SVGIG (reference sequence). The germline V and J ends were trimmed by 0 bases and 2 bases, with 14 bases remaining between them. The length of the CDR3 is 15 residues. The CDR3 sequence: CAWSVHEGPTYEQYF. CDR3 sequence (DNA): TGTGCCTGGAGTGTACATGAGGGTCCGACCTACGAGCAGTACTTC.

In DNA, the CDR3 is TGTGCCAGCAGCAAGCCGGGACAGCCTCCTCCACCCCTCCACTTT. This translates into CASSKPGQPPPPLHF. V usage is TRBV11-2 and J usage is TRBJ1-6; 7 positions agree with TRBD1. Germline CDR1 and CDR2: SGHAT and FQNNGV. Trimming took 5 bases from V and 11 from J; bases not matched to a gene: 12. The length of the CDR3 is 15 residues.

A few counts support this clone. This same CDR3 is encoded by further DNA sequences in the sample. The chain joins TRBV27 to TRBJ2-1; no reliable D call. V lost 3 bases to trimming and J lost 12 bases, with 6 bases between them. Germline-derived CDR1 and CDR2 are MNHEY and SMNVEV (reference sequence). The CDR3 has 10 residues. In DNA form, the CDR3 reads TGTGCCAGCAGTTTCCCCGGGCAGTTCTTC. Protein sequence: CASSFPGQFF.

This chain links TRBV9 with TRBJ1-2, with a possible D match to TRBD1 (5 bases). CDR1 and CDR2 from the germline V gene are SGDLS and YYNGEE. V shed 3 bases and J shed 0 bases, with 24 bases lying between them. The CDR3 runs to 19 residues. CDR3 amino acids: CASSDNIRPAGIANYGYTF. CDR3 in DNA: TGTGCCAGCAGCGATAATATCAGGCCAGCAGGGATAGCTAACTATGGCTACACCTTC.

V gene TRBV12-3 or TRBV12-4 combines with J gene TRBJ2-1; tentatively, D is TRBD2 (6 bases). This CDR3 is built from 12 residues. Trimming took off 2 bases at V and 12 bases at J, with 11 bases between the two ends. The DNA of the CDR3 is TGTGCCAGCAGTTTAATTGGGCGGGGGCAGTTCTTC. It translates to CASSLIGRGQFF.

The V and J genes are TRBV9 and TRBJ2-4, with 7 bases fitting TRBD2. Per germline, CDR1 SGDLS and CDR2 YYNGEE. With 5 bases clipped from V and 3 bases from J, the junction kept 11 bases outside the gene matches. The CDR3 runs 16 residues. CDR3 amino acids: CASSTLGGTDKNIQYF. The CDR3 nucleotides are TGTGCCAGCAGTACCCTGGGAGGGACTGACAAAAACATTCAGTACTTC. Combining the CDR3 with reference TRBV9 and TRBJ2-4 gives the whole variable domain DSGVTQTPKHLITATGQRVTLRCSPRSGDLSVYWYQQSLDQGLQFLIQYYNGEERAKGNILERFSAQQFPDLHSELNLSSLELGDSALYFCASSTLGGTDKNIQYFGAGTRLSVL.